This T cell receptor beta chain was sequenced during a study of blood T cell repertoires in COVID-19. V was shortened by 6 bases and J by 1 base, with 12 bases between the two germline ends. Germline V lookup: CDR1 MNHEY, CDR2 SMNVEV (reference sequence). This CDR3 region has 14 residues. TCRdb's table, derived via immunoSEQ multiplex PCR, lists solely in-frame clones and lacks some. Of approximately 200,000 clones listed, about 90% are singletons. The V call is TRBV27, the J call TRBJ1-1; no clear D gene. The TCR comes from a man aged 40-49 years with active or convalescent COVID-19. The source material was peripheral blood. The CDR3 nucleotides are TGTGCCAGCAGACGAGCGGGCCCGAACACTGAAGCTTTCTTT. As protein: CASRRAGPNTEAFF.